This TCR beta chain is drawn from a study of blood T cells in healthy people across ages. The use of a sample-barcoded 5' primer and a J-beta primer mix characterized a second PCR of roughly 7 to 11 cycles. TCRdb redid the calling of the 5' RACE reads with MiXCR, one entry per CDR3 protein. The sample carries about 1.8 million distinct CDR3 sequences, 49% recorded once. Trimming cost V 5 bases and J 4 bases; bases outside gene matches: 2. The CDR3 spans 13 residues. CDR1 is LGHNT, CDR2 FRNRAP, per germline. The V and J genes are TRBV12-5 and TRBJ2-5; 9 bases map to TRBD1. Sample: blood. This sequence originates from a woman in her forties in good health. This CDR3 reads CASGPDRGETQYF. The CDR3 DNA is TGTGCTAGTGGTCCGGACAGGGGAGAGACCCAGTACTTC.